Listed here are 2 T cell receptor beta chains from one sample, sequenced in a study of blood T cell repertoires in COVID-19. Repertoires were generated with immunoSEQ multiplex PCR, while TCRdb's copy carries only in-frame clones and drops some. The sample yields around 95,000 clones, 80% seen once. The sample comprised peripheral blood. Receptors were obtained from a man in his 70s with active or convalescent COVID-19.

The V gene is TRBV5-4, the J gene TRBJ1-2; D uncertain. CDR1 is SGHNT and CDR2 is YYREEE in the germline V gene (reference sequence). CDR3 length equals 14 residues. V was cut by 4 bases and J by 4 bases, with 14 bases left in between. The CDR3, as DNA: TGTGCCAGCAGCCTCGGGGAGGGCCTCTATGGCTACACCTTC. Its protein is CASSLGEGLYGYTF.

This CDR3 is CASRDTGRSGNTIYF. The CDR3 DNA follows: TGTGCCAGCAGGGACACAGGCCGCTCTGGAAACACCATATATTTT. This rearrangement joins TRBV2 to TRBJ1-3; perhaps TRBD1 as D (5 bases). V was trimmed by 6 bases and J by 0 bases, leaving 12 bases between them. From germline, CDR1 is SNHLY and CDR2 FYNNEI. This CDR3 has 15 amino acids.